This T cell receptor (beta chain) was recovered during a study of cytomegalovirus exposure and HLA in healthy donors. The wider study: The same platform as the roughly 700 first-cohort repertoires was used for the 130 or so validation repertoires, a later analysis reported.

This table comes from immunoSEQ multiplex PCR, and its TCRdb copy is limited to in-frame clones, with some not included. The sample shows roughly 130,000 clones, roughly nine tenths of them seen only once. As for this clone: Its antigen is unidentified.

The CDR3 loop spans 13 amino acids. Trimming left V 3 bases short and J 4 bases short, with 10 bases between. Per germline, CDR1 MGHRA and CDR2 YSYEKL. Study outcomes and limitations: Rarity marked most TCR sequences, yet some public TCRs occurred in many donors. High specificity and sensitivity for cytomegalovirus status were reported for the classifier.

The chain recombines TRBV4-1 with TRBJ2-7; D is unclear. This sequence originates from a young man in good health and CMV-seronegative. Material for sequencing was PBMCs. This CDR3 is CASSQIFGYEQYF. The CDR3 nucleotides are TGCGCCAGCAGCCAGATATTCGGTTACGAGCAGTACTTC.